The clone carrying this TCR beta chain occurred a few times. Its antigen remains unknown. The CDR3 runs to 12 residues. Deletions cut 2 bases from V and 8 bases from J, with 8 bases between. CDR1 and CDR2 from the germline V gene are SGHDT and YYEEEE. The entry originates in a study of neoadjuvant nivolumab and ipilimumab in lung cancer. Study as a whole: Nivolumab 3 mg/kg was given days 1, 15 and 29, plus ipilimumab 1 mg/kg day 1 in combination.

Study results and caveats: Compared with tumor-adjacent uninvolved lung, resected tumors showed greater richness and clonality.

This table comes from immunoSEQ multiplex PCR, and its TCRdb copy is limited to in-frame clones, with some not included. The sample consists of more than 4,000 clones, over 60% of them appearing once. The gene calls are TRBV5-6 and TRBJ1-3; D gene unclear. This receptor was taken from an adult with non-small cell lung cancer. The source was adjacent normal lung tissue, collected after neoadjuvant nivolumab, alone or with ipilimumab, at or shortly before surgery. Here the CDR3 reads CASSFWGDTIYF. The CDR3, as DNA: TGTGCCAGCAGCTTTTGGGGAGACACCATATATTTT.